The 10 T cell receptor beta chains in this list originate from one sample, sequenced in a study of blood T cell repertoires in COVID-19. The assay was immunoSEQ multiplex PCR, and TCRdb's table has in-frame clones only and misses some. The profile shows over 110,000 clones, 80% of them singletons. The source material was peripheral blood. These receptors originate from a man between 65 and 80 years old who had recovered from COVID-19.

Only one count was recorded for this clone. J is TRBJ2-7 and V is TRBV10-3, with TRBD2 matching 7 bases. The CDR3 has 15 amino acids. Germline values: CDR1 ENHRY, CDR2 SYGVKD. J was trimmed by 6 bases and V by 2 bases; bases with no gene match: 10. The CDR3 spells CAISERYPGGGEQYF. In DNA form, the CDR3 reads TGTGCCATCAGTGAGAGATACCCGGGAGGAGGCGAGCAGTACTTC.

The chain has TRBV2 and TRBJ2-7; D call uncertain. This CDR3 comprises 16 residues. The V and J ends lost 8 bases and 0 bases respectively, with 20 bases between them. The germline V gene has CDR1 SNHLY and CDR2 FYNNEI. The CDR3 nucleotides read TGTGCCAGCCTGAGAGGCGACTCGCGTACCTCCTACGAGCAGTACTTC. It codes for CASLRGDSRTSYEQYF.

The chain links TRBV11-2 to TRBJ1-6, with 7 bases that match TRBD1. This CDR3 region has 15 residues. From germline, CDR1 is SGHAT and CDR2 FQNNGV. The trim removed 5 bases at V and 10 bases at J, leaving 11 bases unmatched. The CDR3 sequence: CASSLSDRVGSPLHF. The DNA for the CDR3 is TGTGCCAGCAGCCTCAGCGACAGGGTGGGCTCACCCCTCCACTTT.

This clone was found a few times. The rearrangement links TRBV19 to TRBJ2-2; 11 nucleotides match TRBD2. The CDR3 extends over 17 amino acids. Trimming took 6 bases from V and 2 from J; bases not matched to a gene: 8. Germline V gene data show CDR1 as LNHDA and CDR2 as SQIVND (reference sequence). The DNA of the CDR3 is TGTGCCAGTAGGAGCCGACTAGCGGGGAAAAACACCGGGGAGCTGTTTTTT. Translating it yields CASRSRLAGKNTGELFF.

V and J are TRBV2 and TRBJ2-1, with 11 positions matching TRBD2. CDR1 and CDR2 (germline): SNHLY, FYNNEI. With V trimmed by 2 bases and J by 4 bases, 28 bases remained unmatched. This CDR3 comprises 24 residues. The CDR3 nucleotides read TGTGCCAGCAGTGAATCCCGCGGAAACCCACTAGCGGGAGTGAGATTAGGTCCTTACAATGAGCAGTTCTTC. Translating it yields CASSESRGNPLAGVRLGPYNEQFF.

V usage is TRBV5-1 and J usage is TRBJ2-7, with 7 bases aligning to TRBD1. The CDR3 totals 14 residues. The germline gives CDR1 SGHRS, CDR2 YFSETQ. V lost 3 bases to trimming and J lost 3 bases; unmatched junction nucleotides: 6. The CDR3 DNA reads as TGCGCCAGCAGCTCGGGACAGTTCATCTACGAGCAGTACTTC. Translated: CASSSGQFIYEQYF.

V usage is TRBV7-2 and J usage is TRBJ1-2; weak D call: TRBD1 (6 bases). V shed 3 bases and J shed 0 bases, with 11 bases lying between them. The CDR3 has 15 residues. Germline V gene data show CDR1 as SGHTA and CDR2 as FQGNSA. This chain's CDR3 is CASSLGANSNYGYTF. The CDR3 DNA sequence: TGTGCCAGCAGCTTGGGGGCGAATTCTAACTATGGCTACACCTTC. The whole variable domain, remainder taken from reference TRBV7-2 and TRBJ1-2, is GAGVSQSPSNKVTEKGKDVELRCDPISGHTALYWYRQSLGQGLEFLIYFQGNSAPDKSGLPSDRFSAERTGGSVSTLTIQRTQQEDSAVYLCASSLGANSNYGYTFGSGTRLTVV.

J is TRBJ2-1 and V is TRBV7-8; 7 bases map to TRBD2. Trimming at V came to 9 bases and at J to 5 bases, leaving 4 bases not matched to a gene. Germline CDR1 SGHVS, CDR2 FQNEAQ. The CDR3 is 12 amino acids. The CDR3 nucleotides read TGTGCCAGTAGCGGGCCAAACAATGAGCAGTTCTTC. This gives the protein CASSGPNNEQFF.

The J gene is TRBJ1-2, the V gene TRBV10-3, with 8 bases aligning to TRBD1. After removal of 5 bases from V and 8 bases from J, the junction contained 7 bases not matched to a gene. Germline lookup yields CDR1 ENHRY and CDR2 SYGVKD. This CDR3 contains 13 residues. The CDR3 is CAISQGAGEGYTF. DNA for the CDR3: TGTGCCATCAGTCAGGGGGCCGGAGAGGGCTACACCTTC.

This chain uses TRBV20-1 with TRBJ2-1; D remains ambiguous. The CDR3 consists of 10 residues. CDR1 is DFQATT, CDR2 SNEGSKA, per germline (reference sequence). V shed 5 bases and J shed 13 bases, with 12 bases lying between them. The DNA of the CDR3 is TGCAGTGCTCAACTTGAGCCACAGTTCTTC. This codes for CSAQLEPQFF.